One sample yielded the 14 T cell receptor beta chains listed below, sequenced in a study of T cells in Graves' hyperthyroidism and ophthalmopathy. Amplified TCR beta CDR3 regions came from RNA transcripts. The HTBI primer set was used in a first-round RT-PCR of the TCR CDR3. TCRdb re-called the multiplex PCR reads through MiXCR, storing one row per CDR3 protein. The sample has over 200,000 distinct CDR3 sequences; 14% to 15% are singletons. The sequencing input was blood. The receptors shown here come from a woman aged 40 to 49 with Graves' hyperthyroidism that later progressed to Graves' ophthalmopathy.

V usage is TRBV20-1 and J usage is TRBJ2-6; no reliable D call. V was shortened by 2 bases and J by 0 bases, with 5 bases between the two germline ends. The CDR3 is 14 amino acids. Germline-derived CDR1 and CDR2 are DFQATT and SNEGSKA (reference sequence). The CDR3 nucleotides read TGCAGTGCTAGACGCGGCTCTGGGGCCAACGTCCTGACTTTC. Its translation is CSARRGSGANVLTF.

This clonotype was detected ten times or more. The genes are TRBV7-9 and TRBJ2-2; 7 bases are shared with TRBD2. The CDR3 totals 18 residues. The trim removed 1 base at V and 3 bases at J, leaving 11 bases unmatched. Germline V lookup: CDR1 SEHNR, CDR2 FQNEAQ (reference sequence). For the CDR3, the DNA is TGTGCCAGCAGCTTAGGGACTAGATTTGGGTCTGACACCGGGGAGCTGTTTTTT. This encodes CASSLGTRFGSDTGELFF. The complete variable domain, with remaining parts taken from reference TRBV7-9 and TRBJ2-2, reads DTGVSQNPRHKITKRGQNVTFRCDPISEHNRLYWYRQTLGQGPEFLTYFQNEAQLEKSRLLSDRFSAERPKGSFSTLEIQRTEQGDSAMYLCASSLGTRFGSDTGELFFGEGSRLTVL.

Many counts were recorded for this clonotype. The chain carries TRBV5-1 and TRBJ2-6; D gene ambiguous. Deletions cut 2 bases from V and 1 base from J, with 10 bases between. In germline, CDR1 is SGHRS, CDR2 YFSETQ. This CDR3 is 16 amino acids long. CDR3: CASSLNAVSGANVLTF. In DNA form, the CDR3 reads TGCGCCAGCAGCTTAAATGCAGTGTCTGGGGCCAACGTCCTGACTTTC. Full variable domain (missing parts from reference TRBV5-1 and TRBJ2-6): KAGVTQTPRYLIKTRGQQVTLSCSPISGHRSVSWYQQTPGQGLQFLFEYFSETQRNKGNFPGRFSGRQFSNSRSEMNVSTLELGDSALYLCASSLNAVSGANVLTFGAGSRLTVL.

This clonotype was detected many times. This chain joins TRBV19 and TRBJ1-1; D gene unclear. V dropped 5 bases and J dropped 3 bases, with 13 bases sitting between them. Germline CDR1 and CDR2: LNHDA and SQIVND (reference sequence). This CDR3 spans 14 amino acids. The CDR3 DNA follows: TGTGCCAGTAGTTTCCGGGAGGGTCACACTGAAGCTTTCTTT. Its translation is CASSFREGHTEAFF.

This clonotype was detected many times. The chain links TRBV6-5 to TRBJ1-2; 8 positions match TRBD1. Per the germline V gene, CDR1 is MNHEY and CDR2 is SVGAGI. This CDR3 contains 14 residues. V trimming: 3 bases; J trimming: 7 bases; junction bases outside the gene matches: 7. CDR3 in amino acids: CASSYQGAKVGYTF. DNA of the CDR3: TGTGCCAGCAGTTATCAGGGGGCTAAAGTTGGCTACACCTTC.

This clonotype was counted ten times or more. V is TRBV20-1 and J is TRBJ2-7; D might be TRBD2 (6 bases). V dropped 5 bases and J dropped 1 base, with 21 bases sitting between them. The V gene's germline CDR1 is DFQATT and CDR2 SNEGSKA (reference sequence). This CDR3 comprises 16 residues. CDR3 in DNA: TGCAGTGCTGGAGGGGCATCGTTAGGCGGTTCCTACGAGCAGTACTTC. Translated, it gives CSAGGASLGGSYEQYF.

Concerning this clonotype itself: A read error may account for a junction end that differs from germline. The chain employs TRBV28 and TRBJ1-4, with 10 bases aligning to TRBD1. This CDR3 has 13 amino acids. Looked up from germline, CDR1 is MDHEN and CDR2 is SYDVKM. The CDR3 sequence is CASSRDRGEKLYF. Written as DNA, the CDR3 is TGTGCCAGCAGCCGGGACAGGGGTGAAAAACTGTATTTT. Looking up the rest from reference TRBV28 and TRBJ1-4 gives the full variable domain: DVKVTQSSRYLVKRTGEKVFLECVQDMDHENMFWYRQDPGLGLRLIYFSYDVKMKEKGDIPEGYSVSREKKERFSLILESASTNQTSMYLCASSRDRGEKLYFGSGTQLSVL.

Only a few counts were recorded for this clonotype. V usage is TRBV6-6 and J usage is TRBJ2-2; D call uncertain. The CDR3 consists of 15 residues. The ends were cut back, 0 bases at V and 1 base at J, with 6 bases in the middle. Germline V gene sequence: CDR1 MNHNY, CDR2 SVGAGI (reference sequence). This chain's CDR3 is CASSYSLENTGELFF. The DNA of the CDR3 is TGTGCCAGCAGTTACTCGCTTGAGAACACCGGGGAGCTGTTTTTT.

This clonotype showed up just a few times. The rearrangement joins TRBV5-8 to TRBJ1-1, with 7 nucleotides matching TRBD1. The germline gives CDR1 SGHTS, CDR2 YDEGEE. The CDR3 consists of 16 residues. Trimming removed 7 bases from V and 1 base from J; junction bases left unmatched: 13. The CDR3 bases are TGTGCCAGCGGACCGATTCTGGGACAGACGAACACTGAAGCTTTCTTT. Its translation is CASGPILGQTNTEAFF.

This clonotype was seen many times. Here the CDR3 reads CASTTGTDTQYF. The DNA of the CDR3 is TGTGCCAGCACCACGGGCACAGATACGCAGTATTTT. The chain recombines TRBV4-2 with TRBJ2-3; D gene unclear. V was shortened by 7 bases and J by 1 base, with 6 bases between the two germline ends. The germline CDR1 and CDR2 sequences are LGHNA and YNFKEQ. The length of the CDR3 is 12 residues.

This clonotype was recorded at least ten times. The V gene is TRBV5-4, the J gene TRBJ2-5; maybe TRBD1 (6 bases). Trimming cost V 1 base and J 1 base, with 8 bases left between them. The CDR3 loop spans 14 amino acids. The V gene's germline CDR1 is SGHNT and CDR2 YYREEE (reference sequence). The CDR3 protein is CASSLMGAQETQYF. The CDR3 bases are TGTGCCAGCAGCTTGATGGGGGCCCAAGAGACCCAGTACTTC.

This chain uses TRBV20-1 with TRBJ2-1; D is unclear. This CDR3 spans 16 amino acids. Per the germline V gene, CDR1 is DFQATT and CDR2 is SNEGSKA (reference sequence). V lost 6 bases to trimming and J lost 0 bases, with 18 bases between them. The CDR3 nucleotides read TGCAGTGCAGACGACGTAGGGCAGAGCTCCTACAATGAGCAGTTCTTC. It translates to CSADDVGQSSYNEQFF.

As to this clonotype: A much larger clone lies a single base off, so this may be a read error. This chain connects TRBV9 to TRBJ1-4, with D tentatively TRBD1 (6 bases). Trimming removed 3 bases from V and 9 bases from J, with 15 bases in between. The CDR3 covers 14 residues. Germline V gene lookup returns CDR1 SGDLS and CDR2 YYNGEE. The CDR3 spells CASSGGGGAKKLFF. CDR3 in DNA: TGTGCCAGCAGCGGAGGCGGGGGGGCGAAAAAACTGTTTTTT.

This clonotype was counted ten times or more. The genes are TRBV28 and TRBJ2-7, with TRBD1 as a possible D gene (7 bases). Germline assignment: CDR1 MDHEN and CDR2 SYDVKM. Trimming removed 10 bases at V and 3 bases at J, with 22 bases between. The CDR3 runs 15 residues. The chain's CDR3 is CATLPEGQPDYEQYF. The CDR3 region has the DNA TGTGCCACTCTTCCGGAGGGACAGCCAGACTACGAGCAGTACTTC.